This TCR beta chain derives from a study of cytomegalovirus exposure and HLA in healthy donors. Points from the study as a whole: Judged likely to be a sequencing artifact was a cluster of highly shared sequence variants. As was reported, the classifier diagnosed cytomegalovirus status with high specificity and sensitivity.

Comment on this clone: The antigen remains unidentified.

The PCR employed 60 Vbeta primers together with 13 Jbeta primers. The data were produced by immunoSEQ multiplex PCR, yet TCRdb's version contains in-frame clones alone and is incomplete. The sample yields some 65,000 clones, 60% to 80% seen once. V was clipped by 1 base and J by 8 bases, with 12 bases between them. This CDR3 has 13 amino acids. CDR1 is KGHSY and CDR2 is FQNENV in the germline V gene. This clonotype originated in a young man in good health and CMV-seronegative. The chain carries TRBV16 and TRBJ2-7, with D unclear. The sequencing sample was made of PBMCs. The CDR3 nucleotides are TGTGCCAGCAGCCAATTGTCGGGTTTGAAGCAGTACTTC. Encoded protein: CASSQLSGLKQYF.